Listed below are T cell receptor beta chains from one sample, sequenced in a study of T cells in Graves' hyperthyroidism and ophthalmopathy. MiXCR, applied by TCRdb to the multiplex PCR reads, yields one record per CDR3 protein. Among some 460,000 distinct CDR3 sequences listed, 15% to 17% were seen once. What was sequenced was blood. These receptors all stem from a woman between 18 and 29 years old with Graves' hyperthyroidism. The CDR3 runs from the conserved cysteine through the conserved F or W. Fields, in order: CDR3 protein, CDR3 DNA, V gene, J gene, clone size, D gene. The D gene is left open where the match is weak. Some rows have no size entry. The others give once, few or many, or a class for an expanded clone.

cdr3_aa: CASFRNRQGGEQYF
cdr3_nt: TGTGCCAGCTTCCGTAACAGACAGGGGGGAGAGCAGTACTTC
v_call: TRBV11-3
j_call: TRBJ2-7
clone_size: many
d_call: TRBD1

cdr3_aa: CASSLWGLASEQFF
cdr3_nt: TGTGCCAGCAGCTTGTGGGGACTAGCAAGTGAGCAGTTCTTC
v_call: TRBV5-5
j_call: TRBJ2-1
clone_size: many
d_call: TRBD2

cdr3_aa: CASSVLSSGYNEQFF
cdr3_nt: TGCGCCAGCAGCGTGCTATCTAGCGGTTACAATGAGCAGTTCTTC
v_call: TRBV5-1
j_call: TRBJ2-1
clone_size: once
d_call: TRBD2

cdr3_aa: CASSYSYNRANEQFF
cdr3_nt: TGTGCCAGCAGTTACTCATACAATCGCGCAAATGAGCAGTTCTTC
v_call: TRBV6-5
j_call: TRBJ2-1
clone_size: -
d_call: -

cdr3_aa: CASSSLAGALNEQYF
cdr3_nt: TGTGCCAGCAGTTCGCTAGCGGGGGCGCTCAACGAGCAGTACTTC
v_call: TRBV6-5
j_call: TRBJ2-7
clone_size: -
d_call: TRBD2

cdr3_aa: CASSLRGQGNEQYF
cdr3_nt: TGCGCCAGCAGCCTTAGGGGACAGGGCAACGAGCAGTACTTC
v_call: TRBV5-1
j_call: TRBJ2-7
clone_size: many
d_call: TRBD1

cdr3_aa: CSVTSDISGYTF
cdr3_nt: TGCAGCGTCACGAGCGACATCAGTGGCTACACCTTC
v_call: TRBV29-1
j_call: TRBJ1-2
clone_size: -
d_call: -

cdr3_aa: CASSPLNRGANTEAFF
cdr3_nt: TGTGCCAGCAGTCCCCTAAACAGGGGAGCGAACACTGAAGCTTTCTTT
v_call: TRBV27
j_call: TRBJ1-1
clone_size: -
d_call: TRBD1

cdr3_aa: CASTDSRPYEQYF
cdr3_nt: TGTGCCAGCACTGACAGTCGGCCCTACGAGCAGTACTTC
v_call: TRBV5-5
j_call: TRBJ2-7
clone_size: many
d_call: -

cdr3_aa: CASSSIRGQGYEQYF
cdr3_nt: TGTGCCAGCAGCTCCATCAGAGGACAGGGTTACGAGCAGTACTTC
v_call: TRBV7-8
j_call: TRBJ2-7
clone_size: many
d_call: TRBD1

cdr3_aa: CSVFKGQKYNQPQHF
cdr3_nt: TGCAGCGTCTTTAAGGGACAGAAGTACAATCAGCCCCAGCATTTT
v_call: TRBV29-1
j_call: TRBJ1-5
clone_size: many
d_call: TRBD1

cdr3_aa: CASSLGSGVGFYNEQFF
cdr3_nt: TGTGCCAGCAGCTTAGGGTCTGGGGTTGGATTCTACAATGAGCAGTTCTTC
v_call: TRBV11-2
j_call: TRBJ2-1
clone_size: many
d_call: -

cdr3_aa: CASSLDQVFYNEQFF
cdr3_nt: TGCGCCAGCAGCTTGGACCAAGTTTTTTACAATGAGCAGTTCTTC
v_call: TRBV5-1
j_call: TRBJ2-1
clone_size: -
d_call: -

cdr3_aa: CASSQDGGYGNQPQHF
cdr3_nt: TGCGCCAGCAGCCAAGATGGAGGATATGGCAATCAGCCCCAGCATTTT
v_call: TRBV4-1
j_call: TRBJ1-5
clone_size: -
d_call: -

cdr3_aa: CASSLGRLGGSPLHF
cdr3_nt: TGTGCCAGCAGCTTAGGACGATTAGGGGGTTCACCCCTCCACTTT
v_call: TRBV7-9
j_call: TRBJ1-6
clone_size: few
d_call: -

cdr3_aa: CASSVVANEKLFF
cdr3_nt: TGTGCCAGCAGTGTGGTCGCTAATGAAAAACTGTTTTTT
v_call: TRBV6-4
j_call: TRBJ1-4
clone_size: few
d_call: -

cdr3_aa: CASSLSDPETQYF
cdr3_nt: TGCGCCAGCAGCTTGAGTGACCCTGAGACCCAGTACTTC
v_call: TRBV5-1
j_call: TRBJ2-5
clone_size: many
d_call: -

cdr3_aa: CSARKGTSLADTQYF
cdr3_nt: TGCAGTGCTAGAAAGGGGACTAGCCTAGCGGATACGCAGTATTTT
v_call: TRBV20-1
j_call: TRBJ2-3
clone_size: -
d_call: TRBD2

cdr3_aa: CASALVLRETQYF
cdr3_nt: TGTGCCAGCGCGCTCGTCTTACGGGAGACCCAGTACTTC
v_call: TRBV7-2
j_call: TRBJ2-5
clone_size: many
d_call: -

cdr3_aa: CASSPGQLEGSQYF
cdr3_nt: TGTGCCAGCAGCCCCGGGCAGTTGGAGGGGTCCCAGTACTTC
v_call: TRBV7-8
j_call: TRBJ2-5
clone_size: many
d_call: -

cdr3_aa: CASSYEGLDTEAFF
cdr3_nt: TGTGCCAGCAGTTATGAGGGCTTGGACACTGAAGCTTTCTTT
v_call: TRBV6-2/TRBV6-3
j_call: TRBJ1-1
clone_size: many
d_call: -

cdr3_aa: CASSLVAAGGGDTQYF
cdr3_nt: TGTGCCAGCAGCTTGGTAGCTGCGGGAGGTGGAGATACGCAGTATTTT
v_call: TRBV5-5
j_call: TRBJ2-3
clone_size: many
d_call: TRBD2

cdr3_aa: CSARRQGSGGYTF
cdr3_nt: TGCAGTGCTAGAAGGCAGGGAAGCGGTGGCTACACCTTC
v_call: TRBV20-1
j_call: TRBJ1-2
clone_size: few
d_call: -

cdr3_aa: CASSIGSWTDNQPQHF
cdr3_nt: TGTGCCAGTAGTATAGGATCCTGGACAGACAATCAGCCCCAGCATTTT
v_call: TRBV19
j_call: TRBJ1-5
clone_size: -
d_call: -

cdr3_aa: CSVTNWDSYNEQFF
cdr3_nt: TGCAGCGTTACAAACTGGGACAGCTACAATGAGCAGTTCTTC
v_call: TRBV29-1
j_call: TRBJ2-1
clone_size: many
d_call: TRBD1

cdr3_aa: CASSPWAVAYNEQFF
cdr3_nt: TGTGCCAGCTCACCATGGGCAGTAGCCTACAATGAGCAGTTCTTC
v_call: TRBV18
j_call: TRBJ2-1
clone_size: many
d_call: -

cdr3_aa: CASRLQGVDYGYTF
cdr3_nt: TGTGCCAGCAGATTACAGGGGGTCGACTATGGCTACACCTTC
v_call: TRBV13
j_call: TRBJ1-2
clone_size: many
d_call: TRBD1

cdr3_aa: CASRVTGADTQYF
cdr3_nt: TGTGCCAGCAGGGTTACCGGGGCAGATACGCAGTATTTT
v_call: TRBV7-3
j_call: TRBJ2-3
clone_size: many
d_call: -

cdr3_aa: CASSSGGRTYEQYF
cdr3_nt: TGTGCCAGCAGTTCCGGGGGGAGGACCTACGAGCAGTACTTC
v_call: TRBV12-3/TRBV12-4
j_call: TRBJ2-7
clone_size: many
d_call: TRBD2

cdr3_aa: CSAFRTGGSNSPLHF
cdr3_nt: TGCAGTGCGTTCAGGACAGGGGGAAGTAATTCACCCCTCCACTTT
v_call: TRBV20-1
j_call: TRBJ1-6
clone_size: many
d_call: TRBD1

cdr3_aa: CASKPLRGSSGETQYF
cdr3_nt: TGTGCCAGCAAGCCCCTTCGCGGGAGTTCAGGGGAGACCCAGTACTTC
v_call: TRBV27
j_call: TRBJ2-5
clone_size: many
d_call: TRBD2

cdr3_aa: CASGLGGSGAEFYEQYF
cdr3_nt: TGTGCCAGCGGCTTAGGGGGTAGCGGGGCTGAGTTCTACGAGCAGTACTTC
v_call: TRBV7-9
j_call: TRBJ2-7
clone_size: few
d_call: TRBD2

cdr3_aa: CASSSPSLGSSGNTIYF
cdr3_nt: TGTGCCAGCAGCTCCCCTTCACTCGGCTCCTCTGGAAACACCATATATTTT
v_call: TRBV7-9
j_call: TRBJ1-3
clone_size: many
d_call: -

cdr3_aa: CSAGTGTGLGQPQHF
cdr3_nt: TGCAGTGCTGGAACCGGGACAGGGTTGGGTCAGCCCCAGCATTTT
v_call: TRBV20-1
j_call: TRBJ1-5
clone_size: few
d_call: TRBD1

cdr3_aa: CSAKGVQETQYF
cdr3_nt: TGCAGTGCTAAAGGGGTCCAAGAGACCCAGTACTTC
v_call: TRBV20-1
j_call: TRBJ2-5
clone_size: -
d_call: -

cdr3_aa: CASSLWAGGPRELFF
cdr3_nt: TGTGCCAGCAGTTTATGGGCGGGAGGGCCCCGGGAGCTGTTTTTT
v_call: TRBV28
j_call: TRBJ2-2
clone_size: -
d_call: TRBD2

cdr3_aa: CATRRGFMNTEAFF
cdr3_nt: TGTGCCACTAGAAGGGGCTTCATGAACACTGAAGCTTTCTTT
v_call: TRBV6-1
j_call: TRBJ1-1
clone_size: many
d_call: -

cdr3_aa: CAILAAEVPEAFF
cdr3_nt: TGTGCCATCTTAGCCGCCGAGGTGCCTGAAGCTTTCTTT
v_call: TRBV10-3
j_call: TRBJ1-1
clone_size: many
d_call: -

cdr3_aa: CASLDRLAQNSGNTIYF
cdr3_nt: TGTGCCAGCCTGGACAGACTAGCTCAAAACTCTGGAAACACCATATATTTT
v_call: TRBV12-3/TRBV12-4
j_call: TRBJ1-3
clone_size: many
d_call: -

cdr3_aa: CAGRRTNTEAFF
cdr3_nt: TGTGCCGGCAGGAGGACGAACACTGAAGCTTTCTTT
v_call: TRBV6-2/TRBV6-3
j_call: TRBJ1-1
clone_size: -
d_call: -

cdr3_aa: CASSQETSAETQYF
cdr3_nt: TGTGCCAGCAGCCAAGAGACTAGCGCAGAGACCCAGTACTTC
v_call: TRBV4-2
j_call: TRBJ2-5
clone_size: few
d_call: TRBD2

cdr3_aa: CASSTSGGVETQYF
cdr3_nt: TGTGCCAGCAGCACTAGCGGGGGAGTGGAGACCCAGTACTTC
v_call: TRBV6-1
j_call: TRBJ2-5
clone_size: many
d_call: TRBD2